The T cell receptor beta chain under discussion was sequenced for a study of response to subunit inactivated influenza vaccine. MiXCR was run by TCRdb on the RT-PCR reads, yielding one entry per CDR3 protein. The repertoire holds about 780,000 distinct CDR3 sequences, with about a fifth as singletons. The CDR3 length is 15 residues. The germline V gene has CDR1 SGHRS and CDR2 YFSETQ. V gave up 2 bases and J gave up 6 bases, with 15 bases separating them. Study-wide results and limits: Few additional T cells are recruited per seasonal influenza vaccination, authors suggested.

About this clonotype: Its antigen is not known.

This receptor was identified in a man in his fifties who received an inactivated influenza vaccine. This chain connects TRBV5-1 to TRBJ2-1; weak D call: TRBD2 (7 bases). The sequences come from PBMCs from blood, collected more than 4 days after vaccination. CDR3 amino acids: CASSFPGGSGNEQFF. CDR3 sequence (DNA): TGCGCCAGCAGCTTTCCGGGGGGCTCGGGCAATGAGCAGTTCTTC.